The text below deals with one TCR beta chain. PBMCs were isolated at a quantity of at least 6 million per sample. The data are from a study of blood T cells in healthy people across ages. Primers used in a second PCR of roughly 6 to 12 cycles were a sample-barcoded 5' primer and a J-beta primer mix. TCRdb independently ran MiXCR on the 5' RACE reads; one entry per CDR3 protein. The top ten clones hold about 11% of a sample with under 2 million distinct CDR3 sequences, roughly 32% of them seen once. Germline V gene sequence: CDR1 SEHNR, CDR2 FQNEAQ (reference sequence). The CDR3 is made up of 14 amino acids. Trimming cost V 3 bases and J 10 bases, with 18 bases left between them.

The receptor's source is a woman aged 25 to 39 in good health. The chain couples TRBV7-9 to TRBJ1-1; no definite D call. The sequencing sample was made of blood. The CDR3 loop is CASSLGNSGEGAFF. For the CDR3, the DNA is TGTGCCAGCAGCTTGGGGAACAGCGGGGAGGGAGCTTTCTTT.